Presented here are 22 T cell receptor beta chains from one specimen sequenced in a study of T cells in Graves' hyperthyroidism and ophthalmopathy. Amplification yielded TCR beta CDR3 regions, with RNA transcripts as the source. The TCR CDR3 first-round RT-PCR relied on the HTBI primer set. One entry per CDR3 protein, called by TCRdb with MiXCR from the multiplex PCR reads. The sample has roughly 700,000 distinct CDR3 sequences; roughly a sixth are singletons. Material: blood. The receptors here all came from a man aged 50 to 59 with Graves' hyperthyroidism.

There are many counts of this clonotype. The chain carries TRBV28 and TRBJ1-3; 11 bases are a match to TRBD1. The CDR3 is 16 amino acids. The germline V gene encodes CDR1 MDHEN and CDR2 SYDVKM. Germline trimming cut 5 bases from V and 3 bases from J; bases unmatched to any gene: 6. CDR3 region: CASSLWTGGDGNTIYF. The CDR3 coding sequence is TGTGCCAGCAGTCTTTGGACAGGGGGCGATGGAAACACCATATATTTT.

This clonotype was recorded many times. This sequence joins TRBV30 and TRBJ1-5, with D unresolved. This CDR3 spans 13 amino acids. Germline V CDR1 and CDR2: GTSNPN, SVGIG (reference sequence). V was clipped by 1 base and J by 0 bases, with 4 bases between them. The CDR3 region is CAWSGDSNQPQHF. In DNA, the CDR3 is TGTGCCTGGAGTGGGGATAGCAATCAGCCCCAGCATTTT.

V is TRBV6-1 and J is TRBJ2-7; 7 bases fit TRBD1. The length of the CDR3 is 11 residues. The V and J ends lost 10 bases and 6 bases, in that order; junction bases with no gene match: 6. CDR1 and CDR2 (germline): MNHNS, SASEGT. CDR3: CANRQGREQYF. The CDR3 nucleotides are TGTGCCAACCGACAGGGCCGCGAGCAGTACTTC.

The V and J genes are TRBV7-2 and TRBJ1-2, with D possibly matching TRBD1 (6 bases). The CDR3 is 13 residues long. Per the germline V gene, CDR1 is SGHTA and CDR2 is FQGNSA. With 5 bases removed from V and 8 bases from J, the gap between germline ends came to 15 bases. CDR3 protein: CASSRNREGGYTF. CDR3 bases: TGTGCCAGCAGCAGGAACAGGGAAGGCGGCTACACCTTC. Filled out from reference TRBV7-2 and TRBJ1-2, the complete variable domain reads GAGVSQSPSNKVTEKGKDVELRCDPISGHTALYWYRQSLGQGLEFLIYFQGNSAPDKSGLPSDRFSAERTGGSVSTLTIQRTQQEDSAVYLCASSRNREGGYTFGSGTRLTVV.

In its sample, this clonotype was seen many times. The V and J genes are TRBV27 and TRBJ2-3, with unresolved D. The ends were cut back, 4 bases at V and 5 bases at J, with 10 bases in the middle. Germline loops: CDR1 MNHEY, CDR2 SMNVEV (reference sequence). The CDR3 has 13 residues. The chain's CDR3 is CASSYNSLDTQYF. Written as DNA, the CDR3 is TGTGCCAGCAGTTACAATTCTTTAGATACGCAGTATTTT.

This clonotype was found many times. The rearrangement uses TRBV28 and TRBJ2-7, with 7 positions matching TRBD2. J gave up 2 bases and V 5 bases, and 6 bases lay outside the gene matches. This CDR3 has 14 amino acids. Germline lookup yields CDR1 MDHEN and CDR2 SYDVKM. CDR3 DNA sequence: TGTGCCAGCAGTCCGGGGAGGGATACCTACGAGCAGTACTTC. Its protein product is CASSPGRDTYEQYF. Variable domain in full (rest from reference TRBV28 and TRBJ2-7): DVKVTQSSRYLVKRTGEKVFLECVQDMDHENMFWYRQDPGLGLRLIYFSYDVKMKEKGDIPEGYSVSREKKERFSLILESASTNQTSMYLCASSPGRDTYEQYFGPGTRLTVT.

Ten or more counts support this clonotype. The CDR3 reads CASSRTRQAGVDQPQHF. CDR3 DNA: TGTGCCAGCAGTCGAACCCGACAGGCCGGAGTAGATCAGCCCCAGCATTTT. The rearrangement uses TRBV6-2 or TRBV6-3 and TRBJ1-5, with D possibly matching TRBD1 (6 bases). Germline CDR1 MNHEY, CDR2 SVGEGT. The ends were cut back, 5 bases at V and 5 bases at J, with 22 bases in the middle. The length of the CDR3 is 17 residues.

The chain employs TRBV6-9 and TRBJ2-1; 10 nucleotides line up with TRBD1. This CDR3 contains 16 residues. Per germline, CDR1 MNHGY and CDR2 SVAAGI. V trimming: 3 bases; J trimming: 1 base; junction bases outside the gene matches: 3. The CDR3 sequence: CASSYRTGGSYNEQFF. Written as DNA, the CDR3 is TGTGCCAGCAGTTACCGGACAGGGGGTTCCTACAATGAGCAGTTCTTC.

There are many counts of this clonotype. CDR3 DNA sequence: TGTGCCAGCAGCCCCGGACTAGCGACAGATACGCAGTATTTT. Amino acids: CASSPGLATDTQYF. This chain links TRBV27 with TRBJ2-3; the match to TRBD2 covers 9 bases. CDR3 length equals 14 residues. J was trimmed by 3 bases and V by 6 bases; bases with no gene match: 4. CDR1 MNHEY and CDR2 SMNVEV come from the germline V gene (reference sequence).

The rearrangement links TRBV5-1 to TRBJ1-5, with 8 bases fitting TRBD1. Germline V gene sequence: CDR1 SGHRS, CDR2 YFSETQ. V was pared by 0 bases and J by 5 bases, with 4 bases of the junction left unmatched. This CDR3 region has 15 residues. The CDR3 sequence is CASSLGSGGYQPQHF. As DNA, the CDR3 is TGCGCCAGCAGCTTGGGTTCAGGGGGCTATCAGCCCCAGCATTTT.

This sequence joins TRBV19 and TRBJ1-5, with D hard to call. The V end was cut by 7 bases, the J end by 10 bases, with 20 bases between. Germline assignment: CDR1 LNHDA and CDR2 SQIVND (reference sequence). There are 14 residues in the CDR3. CDR3 bases: TGTGCCAGTACCATCACAAGCTCTCTAGAACCCCAGCATTTT. Translated, it gives CASTITSSLEPQHF.

This clonotype was observed a few times. The CDR3 nucleotides read TGTGCCAGCAGCTTGCGGAGGGTTGCCGGGGAGCTGTTTTTT. As protein: CASSLRRVAGELFF. V usage is TRBV7-2 and J usage is TRBJ2-2, with a weak D call TRBD2 (6 bases). Trimming pared 3 bases from V and 6 bases from J, leaving 11 bases between. Per the germline V gene, CDR1 is SGHTA and CDR2 is FQGNSA. The CDR3 extends over 14 amino acids.

The table lists this clonotype with a count of one. V usage is TRBV30 and J usage is TRBJ2-1; 8 bases match TRBD1. CDR1 is GTSNPN and CDR2 is SVGIG in the germline V gene (reference sequence). V shed 1 base and J 6 bases; nucleotides not matched to a gene: 5. This CDR3 comprises 14 residues. The CDR3 reads CAWSGQGYGNEQFF. The DNA of the CDR3 is TGTGCCTGGAGTGGACAGGGGTACGGCAATGAGCAGTTCTTC.

This clonotype showed up many times. In nucleotides, the CDR3 is TGTGCCAGCAGCGTAAGTTGGGACAGGGACTCCTACGAGCAGTACTTC. It yields the protein CASSVSWDRDSYEQYF. The chain has TRBV9 and TRBJ2-7; 9 bases are shared with TRBD1. Trimming removed 1 base from V and 0 bases from J; junction bases left unmatched: 5. Germline-derived CDR1 and CDR2 are SGDLS and YYNGEE. CDR3 size: 16 residues. The full variable domain, with the rest looked up from reference TRBV9 and TRBJ2-7, is DSGVTQTPKHLITATGQRVTLRCSPRSGDLSVYWYQQSLDQGLQFLIQYYNGEERAKGNILERFSAQQFPDLHSELNLSSLELGDSALYFCASSVSWDRDSYEQYFGPGTRLTVT.

The chain links TRBV3-1 to TRBJ2-7; maybe TRBD1 (6 bases). This CDR3 is 16 amino acids long. The V gene lost 0 bases and the J gene lost 0 bases, with 12 bases spanning the gap. Germline V gene sequence: CDR1 LGHDT, CDR2 YNNKEL (reference sequence). CDR3 residues: CASSQEGTGSSYEQYF. The CDR3 DNA sequence: TGTGCCAGCAGCCAAGAAGGCACAGGGAGCTCCTACGAGCAGTACTTC.

In this sample, this clonotype turned up a few times. This chain links TRBV27 with TRBJ1-2, with TRBD1 matching over 7 bases. This CDR3 spans 14 amino acids. CDR1 MNHEY and CDR2 SMNVEV come from the germline V gene (reference sequence). The V and J ends lost 3 bases and 4 bases, in that order; junction bases with no gene match: 5. CDR3 loop: CASSFTGDGYGYTF. The CDR3 DNA is TGTGCCAGCAGTTTCACAGGGGACGGCTATGGCTACACCTTC.

This chain joins TRBV30 and TRBJ1-2, with D hard to call. The CDR3 covers 13 residues. V gave up 2 bases and J gave up 0 bases, with 7 bases separating them. Germline CDR1 GTSNPN, CDR2 SVGIG (reference sequence). The CDR3 nucleotides are TGTGCCTGGAGTCCCCAGTCTAACTATGGCTACACCTTC. Translation: CAWSPQSNYGYTF.

This clonotype was seen repeatedly, ten times or more. The chain combines TRBV6-1 with TRBJ2-1, with TRBD2 matching over 14 bases. Germline V gives CDR1 MNHNS, CDR2 SASEGT. The CDR3 has 16 residues. Trimming at V came to 6 bases and at J to 4 bases, leaving 5 bases not matched to a gene. The CDR3 is CASSRTSGRTYNEQFF. The CDR3 DNA reads as TGTGCCAGCAGCAGGACTAGCGGGAGGACATACAATGAGCAGTTCTTC.

This clonotype was seen at least ten times. This chain connects TRBV2 to TRBJ1-5, with TRBD1 matching 7 bases. The germline gives CDR1 SNHLY, CDR2 FYNNEI. The J segment lost 7 bases and the V segment lost 0 bases, leaving 6 bases of the junction unmatched. The CDR3 runs 15 residues. The CDR3: CASSEAVTGVQPQHF. DNA for the CDR3: TGTGCCAGCAGTGAAGCGGTTACAGGGGTCCAGCCCCAGCATTTT.

This clonotype was picked up many times. This sequence joins TRBV15 and TRBJ1-3; no firm D call. CDR1 is LNHNV, CDR2 YYDKDF, per germline (reference sequence). V was cut by 1 base and J by 2 bases, with 3 bases left in between. CDR3 length: 13 residues. The CDR3 DNA is TGTGCCACCAGCAGAGGGGCTGGAAACACCATATATTTT. Protein product: CATSRGAGNTIYF. Variable domain in full (rest from reference TRBV15 and TRBJ1-3): DAMVIQNPRYQVTQFGKPVTLSCSQTLNHNVMYWYQQKSSQAPKLLFHYYDKDFNNEADTPDNFQSRRPNTSFCFLDIRSPGLGDTAMYLCATSRGAGNTIYFGEGSWLTVV.

This clonotype was counted only a few times. DNA of the CDR3: TGTGCCACCAGTGATACAGGGGGCGTTGAGACCCAGTACTTC. It specifies CATSDTGGVETQYF. The chain recombines TRBV24-1 with TRBJ2-5; 9 bases are a match to TRBD1. Germline V gene data show CDR1 as KGHDR and CDR2 as SFDVKD. The CDR3 is 14 amino acids. Trimming took 3 bases from V and 5 from J; bases not matched to a gene: 3.

In its sample, this clonotype was seen once. A clone one base away is much larger, so this may be a read error. This sequence joins TRBV9 and TRBJ2-5, with 10 nucleotides matching TRBD2. The V segment lost 0 bases and the J segment 9 bases; nucleotides outside the gene matches: 11. Germline CDR1 reads SGDLS; CDR2 reads YYNGEE. The CDR3 is 16 residues long. Here the CDR3 reads CASSVGSSGRAEAQYF. DNA of the CDR3: TGTGCCAGCAGCGTAGGATCAAGCGGGAGGGCGGAGGCCCAGTACTTC.